This T cell receptor beta chain emerged from a study of T cells in Graves' hyperthyroidism and ophthalmopathy. The wider study: Specimen type is peripheral blood, collected at initial diagnosis prior to any treatment.

Amplified TCR beta CDR3 regions derived from RNA transcripts. Carried out on the TCR CDR3, a first-round RT-PCR used the HTBI primer set. TCRdb analysed the multiplex PCR reads with MiXCR anew, one entry per CDR3 protein. Of a few hundred thousand distinct CDR3 sequences listed, 15% were seen once; the top ten hold roughly 33%. The V end lost 6 bases, the J end lost 3 bases, and 11 bases lay between the germline ends. The germline CDR1 and CDR2 sequences are MNHNS and SASEGT. The CDR3 contains 13 residues. Those with hyperthyroidism were 18 to 65 years old, newly diagnosed, and ill for under 2 months. Diagnosing involved the use of clinical symptoms, serum thyroxine and TRAb, thyroid ultrasound and orbital computed tomography. PBMCs were obtained from over 8.5 ml fresh peripheral blood. This clonotype was found a few times.

Material: blood. This rearrangement joins TRBV6-1 to TRBJ1-1; TRBD1 might be the D (5 bases). This clonotype originated in a woman between 25 and 40 years old with Graves' hyperthyroidism. DNA of the CDR3: TGTGCCAGCAGAAGGGGCCGGGACACTGAAGCTTTCTTT. This translates into CASRRGRDTEAFF.